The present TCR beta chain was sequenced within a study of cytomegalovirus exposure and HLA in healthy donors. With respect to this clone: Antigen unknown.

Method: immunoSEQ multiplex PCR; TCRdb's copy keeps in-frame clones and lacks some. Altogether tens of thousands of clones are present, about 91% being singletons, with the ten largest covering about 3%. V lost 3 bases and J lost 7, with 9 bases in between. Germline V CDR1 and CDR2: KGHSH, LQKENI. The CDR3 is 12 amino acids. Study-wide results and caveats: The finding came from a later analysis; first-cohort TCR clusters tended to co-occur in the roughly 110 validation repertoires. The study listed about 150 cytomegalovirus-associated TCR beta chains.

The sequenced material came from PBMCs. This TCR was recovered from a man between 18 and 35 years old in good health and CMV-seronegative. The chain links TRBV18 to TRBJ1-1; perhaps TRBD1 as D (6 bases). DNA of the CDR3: TGTGCCAGCTCACCCCGGGACATTGAAGCTTTCTTT. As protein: CASSPRDIEAFF.